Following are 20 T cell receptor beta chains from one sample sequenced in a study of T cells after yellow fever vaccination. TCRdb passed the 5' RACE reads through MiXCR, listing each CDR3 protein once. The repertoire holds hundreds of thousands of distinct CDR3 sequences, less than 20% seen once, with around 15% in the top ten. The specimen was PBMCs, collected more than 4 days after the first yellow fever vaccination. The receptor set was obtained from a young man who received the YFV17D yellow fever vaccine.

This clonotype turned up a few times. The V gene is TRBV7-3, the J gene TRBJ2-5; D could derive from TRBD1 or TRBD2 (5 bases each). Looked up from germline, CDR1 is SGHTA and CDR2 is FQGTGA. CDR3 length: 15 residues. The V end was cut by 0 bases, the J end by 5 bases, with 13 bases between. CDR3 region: CASSLTGAGGETQYF. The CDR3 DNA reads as TGTGCCAGCAGCTTAACAGGAGCTGGGGGTGAGACCCAGTACTTC. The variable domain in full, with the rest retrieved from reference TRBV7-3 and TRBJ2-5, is GAGVSQTPSNKVTEKGKYVELRCDPISGHTALYWYRQSLGQGPEFLIYFQGTGAADDSGLPNDRFFAVRPEGSVSTLKIQRTERGDSAVYLCASSLTGAGGETQYFGPGTRLLVL.

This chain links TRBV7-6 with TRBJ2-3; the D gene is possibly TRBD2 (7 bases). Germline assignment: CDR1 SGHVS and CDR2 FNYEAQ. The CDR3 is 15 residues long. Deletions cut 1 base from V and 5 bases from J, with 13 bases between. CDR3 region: CASSLGGGEEDTQYF. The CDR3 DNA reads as TGTGCCAGCAGCTTAGGGGGGGGCGAAGAAGATACGCAGTATTTT.

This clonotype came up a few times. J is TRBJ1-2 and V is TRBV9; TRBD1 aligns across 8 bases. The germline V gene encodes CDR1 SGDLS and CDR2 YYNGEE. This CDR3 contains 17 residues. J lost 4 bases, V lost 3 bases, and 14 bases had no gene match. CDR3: CASSGLSLGTGVYGYTF. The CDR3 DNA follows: TGTGCCAGCAGCGGTCTATCGCTGGGGACAGGAGTCTATGGCTACACCTTC.

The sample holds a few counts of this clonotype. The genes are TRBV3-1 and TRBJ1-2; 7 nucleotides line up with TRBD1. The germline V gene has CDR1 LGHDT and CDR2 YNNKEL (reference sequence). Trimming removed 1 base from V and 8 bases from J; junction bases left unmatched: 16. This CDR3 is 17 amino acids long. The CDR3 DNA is TGTGCCAGCAGCCAAGGGGCTATCAGGGGGAAGAGGGGCGGCTACACCTTC. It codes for CASSQGAIRGKRGGYTF. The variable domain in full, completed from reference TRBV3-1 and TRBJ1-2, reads DTAVSQTPKYLVTQMGNDKSIKCEQNLGHDTMYWYKQDSKKFLKIMFSYNNKELIINETVPNRFSPKSPDKAHLNLHINSLELGDSAVYFCASSQGAIRGKRGGYTFGSGTRLTVV.

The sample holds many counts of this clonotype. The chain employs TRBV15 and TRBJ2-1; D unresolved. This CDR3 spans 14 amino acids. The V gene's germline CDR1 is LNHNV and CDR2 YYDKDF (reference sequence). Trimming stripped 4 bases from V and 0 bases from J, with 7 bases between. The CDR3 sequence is CATSIQSSYNEQFF. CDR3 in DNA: TGTGCCACCAGCATTCAGAGCTCCTACAATGAGCAGTTCTTC. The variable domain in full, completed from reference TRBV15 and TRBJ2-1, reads DAMVIQNPRYQVTQFGKPVTLSCSQTLNHNVMYWYQQKSSQAPKLLFHYYDKDFNNEADTPDNFQSRRPNTSFCFLDIRSPGLGDTAMYLCATSIQSSYNEQFFGPGTRLTVL.

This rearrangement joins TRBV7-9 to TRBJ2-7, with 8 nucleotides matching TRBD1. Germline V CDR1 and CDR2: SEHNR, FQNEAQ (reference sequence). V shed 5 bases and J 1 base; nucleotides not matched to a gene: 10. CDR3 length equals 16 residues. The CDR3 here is CASSTSTGELSYEQYV. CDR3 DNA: TGTGCCAGCAGCACCTCGACAGGGGAGCTTTCCTACGAGCAGTACGTC.

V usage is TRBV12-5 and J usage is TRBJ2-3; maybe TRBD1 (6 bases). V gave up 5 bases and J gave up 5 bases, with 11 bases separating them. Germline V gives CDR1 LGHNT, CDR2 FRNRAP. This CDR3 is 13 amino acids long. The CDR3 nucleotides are TGTGCTAGTGGTACCGGACAGCAAGATACGCAGTATTTT. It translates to CASGTGQQDTQYF.

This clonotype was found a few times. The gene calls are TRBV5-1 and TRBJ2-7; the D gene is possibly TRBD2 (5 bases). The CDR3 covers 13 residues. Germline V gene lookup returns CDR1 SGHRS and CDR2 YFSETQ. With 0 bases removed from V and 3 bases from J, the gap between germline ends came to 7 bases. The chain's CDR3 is CASSLARGYEQYF. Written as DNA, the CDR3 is TGCGCCAGCAGCTTGGCACGGGGCTACGAGCAGTACTTC.

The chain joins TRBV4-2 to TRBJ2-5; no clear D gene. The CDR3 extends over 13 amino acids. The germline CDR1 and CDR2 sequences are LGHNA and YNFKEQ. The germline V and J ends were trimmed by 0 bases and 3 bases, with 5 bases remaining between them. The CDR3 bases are TGTGCCAGCAGCCAAGATCAAGAAGAGACCCAGTACTTC. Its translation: CASSQDQEETQYF.

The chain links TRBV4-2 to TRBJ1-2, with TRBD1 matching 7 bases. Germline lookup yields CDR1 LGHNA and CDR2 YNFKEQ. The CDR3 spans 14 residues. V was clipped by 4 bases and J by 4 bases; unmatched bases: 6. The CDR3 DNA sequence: TGTGCCAGCAGCCCGACAGGGATTAGCTATGGCTACACCTTC. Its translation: CASSPTGISYGYTF.

CDR3 nucleotide sequence: TGCAGTGCTAGAAGGGAGGGGGCCTACGAGCAGTACGTC. Translated: CSARREGAYEQYV. V and J are TRBV20-1 and TRBJ2-7; weak D call: TRBD2 (7 bases). Per germline, CDR1 DFQATT and CDR2 SNEGSKA (reference sequence). The CDR3 contains 13 residues. Trimming removed 2 bases from V and 2 bases from J, with 10 bases in between.

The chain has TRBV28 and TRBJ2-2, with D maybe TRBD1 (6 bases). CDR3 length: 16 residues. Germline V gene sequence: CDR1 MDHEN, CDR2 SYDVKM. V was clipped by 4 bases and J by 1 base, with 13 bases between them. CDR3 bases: TGTGCCAGCAGTTACCCACAGGGATGGAACACCGGGGAGCTGTTTTTT. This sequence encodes CASSYPQGWNTGELFF. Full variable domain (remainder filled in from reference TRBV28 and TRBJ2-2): DVKVTQSSRYLVKRTGEKVFLECVQDMDHENMFWYRQDPGLGLRLIYFSYDVKMKEKGDIPEGYSVSREKKERFSLILESASTNQTSMYLCASSYPQGWNTGELFFGEGSRLTVL.

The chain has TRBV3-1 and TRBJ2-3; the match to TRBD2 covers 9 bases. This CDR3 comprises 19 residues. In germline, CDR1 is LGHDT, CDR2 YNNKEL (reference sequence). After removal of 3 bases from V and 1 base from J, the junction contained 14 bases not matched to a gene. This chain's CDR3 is CASSHVGLAGRGGTDTQYF. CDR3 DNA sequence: TGTGCCAGCAGCCACGTCGGGCTAGCGGGGCGCGGCGGCACAGATACGCAGTATTTT.

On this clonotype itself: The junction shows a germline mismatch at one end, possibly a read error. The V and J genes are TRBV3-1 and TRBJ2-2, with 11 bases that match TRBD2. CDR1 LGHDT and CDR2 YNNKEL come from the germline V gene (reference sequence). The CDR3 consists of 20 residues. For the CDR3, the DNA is TGTGCCAGCAACCAAGATCGGCCTAGCGGGGGGCGGACGGACACCGGGGAGCTGTTTTTT. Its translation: CASNQDRPSGGRTDTGELFF. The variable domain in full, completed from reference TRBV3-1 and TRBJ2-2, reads DTAVSQTPKYLVTQMGNDKSIKCEQNLGHDTMYWYKQDSKKFLKIMFSYNNKELIINETVPNRFSPKSPDKAHLNLHINSLELGDSAVYFCASNQDRPSGGRTDTGELFFGEGSRLTVL.

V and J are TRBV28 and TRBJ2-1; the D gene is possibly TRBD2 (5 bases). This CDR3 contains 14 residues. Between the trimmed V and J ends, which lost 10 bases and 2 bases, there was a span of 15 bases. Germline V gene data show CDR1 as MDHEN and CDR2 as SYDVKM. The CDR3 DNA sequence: TGTGCCACCAGAGGTGGGGAGCCCTACAATGAGCAGTTCTTC. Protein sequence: CATRGGEPYNEQFF. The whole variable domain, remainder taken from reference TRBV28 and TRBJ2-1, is DVKVTQSSRYLVKRTGEKVFLECVQDMDHENMFWYRQDPGLGLRLIYFSYDVKMKEKGDIPEGYSVSREKKERFSLILESASTNQTSMYLCATRGGEPYNEQFFGPGTRLTVL.

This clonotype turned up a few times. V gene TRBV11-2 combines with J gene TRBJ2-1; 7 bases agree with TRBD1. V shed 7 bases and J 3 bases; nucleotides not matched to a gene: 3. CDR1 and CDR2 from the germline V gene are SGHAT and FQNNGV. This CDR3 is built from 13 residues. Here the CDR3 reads CASNRGYYNEQFF. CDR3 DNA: TGTGCCAGCAACAGGGGTTACTACAATGAGCAGTTCTTC.

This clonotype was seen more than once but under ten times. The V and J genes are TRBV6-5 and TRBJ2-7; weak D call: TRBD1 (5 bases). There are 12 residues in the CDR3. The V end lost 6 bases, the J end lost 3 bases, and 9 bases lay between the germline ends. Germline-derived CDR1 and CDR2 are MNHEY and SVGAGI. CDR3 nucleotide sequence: TGTGCCAGCAGAGGACACTGCTACGAGCAGTACGTC. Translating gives CASRGHCYEQYV.

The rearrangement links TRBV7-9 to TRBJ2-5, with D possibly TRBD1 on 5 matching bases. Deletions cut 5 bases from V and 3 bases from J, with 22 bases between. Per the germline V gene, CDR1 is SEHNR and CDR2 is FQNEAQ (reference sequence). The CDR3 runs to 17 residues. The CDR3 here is CASSPSISGWLKETQYF. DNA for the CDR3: TGTGCCAGCAGCCCGTCGATCTCAGGGTGGTTGAAAGAGACCCAGTACTTC.

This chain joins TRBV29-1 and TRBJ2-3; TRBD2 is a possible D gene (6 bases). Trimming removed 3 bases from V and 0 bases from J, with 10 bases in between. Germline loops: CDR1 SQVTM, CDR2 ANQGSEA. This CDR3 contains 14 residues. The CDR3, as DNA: TGCAGCGTTGATAGCGGCTCTAGCACAGATACGCAGTATTTT. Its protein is CSVDSGSSTDTQYF.

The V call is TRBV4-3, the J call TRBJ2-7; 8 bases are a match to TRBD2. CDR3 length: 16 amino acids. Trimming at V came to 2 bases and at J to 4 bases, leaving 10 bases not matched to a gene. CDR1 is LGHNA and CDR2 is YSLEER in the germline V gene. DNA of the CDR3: TGCGCCAGCAGCCAAATCGCGGGGGGCCGTGCTTACGAGCAGTACTTC. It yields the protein CASSQIAGGRAYEQYF.